This T cell receptor (beta chain) was found in a study of T cell repertoires in cytomegalovirus infection. J was trimmed by 7 bases and V by 0 bases; bases with no gene match: 11. Per the germline V gene, CDR1 is LNHNV and CDR2 is YYDKDF (reference sequence). The CDR3 sequence is 17 residues long. A word on this clonotype: Its antigen is not identified.

TCRdb re-analysed the reads in MiXCR, keeping a single row per CDR3 protein. The sample contains a few hundred thousand distinct CDR3 sequences, about 27% of which appear only once. V gene TRBV15 combines with J gene TRBJ2-1, with 8 nucleotides matching TRBD2. This sequence originates from a human donor in good health (CMV status not recorded). Some clones in this sample may be carry-over from other donors' samples. Sequencing was performed on cultured PBMCs, taken from culture after CMV antigen stimulation. CDR3 protein: CATSRDLGAGDDNEQFF. The DNA of the CDR3 is TGTGCCACCAGCAGAGATCTGGGAGCGGGAGATGATAATGAGCAGTTCTTC.